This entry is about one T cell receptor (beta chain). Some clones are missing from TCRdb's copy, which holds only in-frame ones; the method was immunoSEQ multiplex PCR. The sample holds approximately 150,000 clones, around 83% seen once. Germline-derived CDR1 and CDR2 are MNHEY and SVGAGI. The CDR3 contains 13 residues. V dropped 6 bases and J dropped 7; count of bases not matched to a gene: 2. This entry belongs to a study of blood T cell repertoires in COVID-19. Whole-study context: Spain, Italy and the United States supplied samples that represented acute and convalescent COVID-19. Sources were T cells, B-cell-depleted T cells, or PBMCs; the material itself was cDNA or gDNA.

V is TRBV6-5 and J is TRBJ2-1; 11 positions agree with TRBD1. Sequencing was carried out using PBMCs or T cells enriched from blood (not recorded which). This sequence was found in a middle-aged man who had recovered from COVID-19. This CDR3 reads CASRDRGLNEQFF. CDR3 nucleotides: TGTGCCAGCAGGGACAGGGGGCTTAATGAGCAGTTCTTC.